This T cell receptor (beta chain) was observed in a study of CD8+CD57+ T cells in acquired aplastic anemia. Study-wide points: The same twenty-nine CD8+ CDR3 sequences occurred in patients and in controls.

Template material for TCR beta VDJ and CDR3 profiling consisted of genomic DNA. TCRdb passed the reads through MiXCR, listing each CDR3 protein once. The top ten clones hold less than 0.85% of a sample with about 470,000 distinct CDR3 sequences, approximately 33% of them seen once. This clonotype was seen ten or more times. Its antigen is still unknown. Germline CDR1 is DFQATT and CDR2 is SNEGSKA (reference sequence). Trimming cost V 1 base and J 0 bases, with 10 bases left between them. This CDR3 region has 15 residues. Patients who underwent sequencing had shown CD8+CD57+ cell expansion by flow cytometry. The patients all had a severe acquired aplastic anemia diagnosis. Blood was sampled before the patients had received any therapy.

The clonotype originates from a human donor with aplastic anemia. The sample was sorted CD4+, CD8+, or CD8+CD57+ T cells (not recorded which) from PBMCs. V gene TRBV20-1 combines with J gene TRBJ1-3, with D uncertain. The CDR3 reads CSARAQVLSGNTIYF. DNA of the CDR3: TGCAGTGCTAGAGCGCAAGTCCTCTCTGGAAACACCATATATTTT.